A selection of T cell receptor beta chains follows, all from one sample in a study of blood T cells in healthy people across ages. TCRdb redid the calling of the 5' RACE reads with MiXCR, one entry per CDR3 protein. The top ten clones hold about 20% of a sample with 700,000 to 950,000 distinct CDR3 sequences, 55% to 70% of them seen once. The source material was blood. These receptor sequences come from a man aged 30 to 45 in good health. The CDR3 runs from the conserved cysteine through the conserved F or W. D genes are given only for firm matches. Size is stated for part of the rows, as once, few or many counts, or as a class when the clone is expanded.

>TRBJ2-3|.|13|.|TRBV12-3/TRBV12-4
CVSTTGLGDTQYF
TGTGTCAGCACTACGGGATTAGGAGATACGCAGTATTTT
>TRBJ2-3|TRBD2|16|.|TRBV6-2/TRBV6-3
CASSLPGLPDSYTQYF
TGTGCCAGCAGCCTCCCGGGACTACCCGATTCCTATACGCAGTATTTT
>TRBJ2-5|.|13|.|TRBV5-1
CASSSQPKETQYF
TGCGCCAGCAGCTCACAACCTAAAGAGACCCAGTACTTC
>TRBJ1-2|TRBD1|13|.|TRBV2
CASSRDSATGYTF
TGTGCCAGCAGTCGGGACAGCGCCACGGGCTACACCTTC
>TRBJ2-7|.|12|.|TRBV29-1
CSIKSRNYEQYF
TGCAGCATAAAGTCACGGAACTACGAGCAGTACTTC
>TRBJ2-3|TRBD2|16|.|TRBV9
CASSVGLAAGTDTQYF
TGTGCCAGCAGCGTTGGACTAGCGGCTGGCACAGATACGCAGTATTTT
>TRBJ1-2|.|13|.|TRBV20-1
CSAQAGPTYGYTF
TGCAGTGCTCAGGCCGGACCGACCTATGGCTACACCTTC
>TRBJ2-5|.|15|.|TRBV7-2
CASSKHRDIQETQYF
TGTGCCAGCAGCAAACACCGGGACATACAAGAGACCCAGTACTTC
>TRBJ1-1|.|14|.|TRBV5-1
CASTSGASNTEAFF
TGCGCCAGCACCTCCGGCGCTTCGAACACTGAAGCTTTCTTT
>TRBJ2-1|TRBD2|18|once|TRBV4-2
CASSQDVGTSVSYNEQFF
TGTGCCAGCAGCCAAGATGTCGGGACTAGCGTATCCTACAATGAGCAGTTCTTC
>TRBJ2-3|TRBD2|16|.|TRBV4-2
CASSQELRGGPDTQYF
TGTGCCAGCAGCCAAGAGTTGCGGGGGGGGCCAGATACGCAGTATTTT
>TRBJ2-1|.|15|few|TRBV6-2/TRBV6-3
CASSPQMGRYNEQFF
TGTGCCAGCAGTCCCCAAATGGGACGATACAATGAGCAGTTCTTC
>TRBJ2-1|.|14|.|TRBV7-9
CASRRDGTTNEQFF
TGTGCCAGCAGACGGGACGGTACTACTAATGAGCAGTTCTTC
>TRBJ2-7|.|15|.|TRBV28
CASSSVRAGRNEQYF
TGTGCCAGCAGTTCAGTCAGGGCGGGGCGAAACGAGCAGTACTTC
>TRBJ2-5|.|16|.|TRBV7-8
CASSLVYRADQETQYF
TGTGCCAGCAGCTTAGTTTACAGGGCCGACCAAGAGACCCAGTACTTC
>TRBJ1-4|.|15|.|TRBV20-1
CSARDGRVLGEKLFF
TGCAGTGCTAGAGATGGTCGGGTGTTGGGTGAAAAACTGTTTTTT
>TRBJ2-1|.|12|.|TRBV29-1
CSVVSWGNEQFF
TGCAGCGTTGTTTCTTGGGGCAATGAGCAGTTCTTC
>TRBJ2-7|.|16|.|TRBV20-1
CSAFLGKAGSYNEQYF
TGCAGTGCTTTCCTCGGTAAAGCAGGCTCCTACAATGAGCAGTACTTC
>TRBJ2-3|.|13|few|TRBV10-2
CASSKGKLDTQYF
TGCGCCAGCAGCAAGGGTAAACTAGATACGCAGTATTTT
>TRBJ1-2|TRBD1|12|.|TRBV29-1
CSVEGQGDGYTF
TGCAGCGTTGAGGGACAGGGGGATGGCTACACCTTC
>TRBJ2-5|.|14|once|TRBV6-5
CASSRRQIQETQYF
TGTGCCAGCAGTCGCCGACAGATACAAGAGACCCAGTACTTC
>TRBJ2-1|TRBD2|13|.|TRBV12-5
CASAATSIHEQFF
TGTGCTAGTGCCGCGACTAGCATTCATGAGCAGTTCTTC
>TRBJ2-7|TRBD1|18|.|TRBV7-2
CASSFTPGRTGGKYEQYF
TGTGCCAGCAGCTTTACGCCGGGGCGGACAGGGGGAAAATACGAGCAGTACTTC
>TRBJ2-6|TRBD2|17|.|TRBV6-5
CASEYLAGVEGANVLTF
TGTGCCAGCGAGTACTTAGCGGGAGTGGAAGGGGCCAACGTCCTGACTTTC
>TRBJ2-7|.|14|.|TRBV6-5
CASSLSRPGNEQYF
TGTGCCAGCAGCCTTAGTCGGCCCGGCAACGAGCAGTACTTC
>TRBJ2-7|.|13|.|TRBV20-1
CSASGRSGYEQYF
TGCAGTGCTAGCGGAAGGTCCGGCTACGAGCAGTACTTC
>TRBJ1-2|TRBD1|15|few|TRBV5-1
CASSLEGTANYGYTF
TGCGCCAGCAGCTTGGAGGGGACAGCTAACTATGGCTACACCTTC